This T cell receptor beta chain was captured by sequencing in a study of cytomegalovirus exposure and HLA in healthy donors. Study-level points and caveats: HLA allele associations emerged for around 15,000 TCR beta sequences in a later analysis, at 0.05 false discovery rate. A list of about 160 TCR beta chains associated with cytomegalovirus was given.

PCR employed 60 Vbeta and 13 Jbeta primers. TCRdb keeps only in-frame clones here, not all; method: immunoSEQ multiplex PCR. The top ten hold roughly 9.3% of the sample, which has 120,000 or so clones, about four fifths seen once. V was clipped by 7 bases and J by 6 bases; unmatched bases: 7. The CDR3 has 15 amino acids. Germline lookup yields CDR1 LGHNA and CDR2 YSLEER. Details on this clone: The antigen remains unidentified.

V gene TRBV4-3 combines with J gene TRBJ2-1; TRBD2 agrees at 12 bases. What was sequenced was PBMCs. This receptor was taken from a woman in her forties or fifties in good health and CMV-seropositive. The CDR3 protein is CASTSGTSGLNEQFF. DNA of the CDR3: TGCGCCAGCACCTCCGGGACTAGCGGGCTCAATGAGCAGTTCTTC.